This T cell receptor beta chain was captured by sequencing in a study of blood T cell repertoires in COVID-19. Study-wide background: Material from acute and convalescent COVID-19 was sourced from the United States, Italy and Spain.

Only in-frame clones appear in the TCRdb table, and some are missing; sequencing was by immunoSEQ multiplex PCR. The sample has 300,000 to 350,000 clones, about 87% seen once. CDR3 length: 12 amino acids. Trimming shortened V by 4 bases and J by 3 bases, and 7 bases separated the two germline ends. The germline gives CDR1 LGHDT, CDR2 YNNKEL (reference sequence). The participants were between roughly 18 and 100 years old and came from 24 US areas. Clinical history as reported by participants underpinned cohort assignment. This receptor was obtained from a man aged 30-40 years who had recovered from COVID-19. The sequencing sample was made of PBMCs or T cells enriched from blood (not recorded which). V gene TRBV3-1 (or the pseudogene TRBV3-2) combines with J gene TRBJ2-7; possible D gene TRBD1, 6 bases. For the CDR3, the DNA is TGTGCCAGCAGCCCACAGGGCTACGAGCAGTACTTC. This codes for CASSPQGYEQYF.